One TCR beta chain is described in this entry. Its antigen remains undetermined. Base-call qualities are not available, and no considerably larger clone is one nucleotide away. No immune events such as infections were documented for the healthy donors during the collection period. Blood repertoires from healthy donors were used as a training cohort for calibrating time-dependent variance in a beta-binomial model of differential abundance of T-cell clones. The training cohort was composed of approximately ten healthy donors, 3 female and 7 male. Donor ages ranged from about 29 to 70 years, with an average of around 45 years. Obtained from a commercial supplier, whole blood was collected from each healthy donor at three time points set two to three weeks apart. For immunosequencing, genomic DNA was extracted from unsorted whole blood. The data derive from a study of identifying expanded T cells in peripheral blood (dated by TCRdb to the late 2010s). About the investigation overall: Technical replicates were generated by sequencing separate aliquots of the same genomic DNA pool, and four replicates were compared pairwise.

V and J are trimmed by 1 base and 5 bases, and the gene matches miss 5 bases of the junction. Taken from the germline V gene (reference sequence), the CDR1 and CDR2 loops are SGHNT and YYREEE. The CDR3 has 16 amino acids, counting the end cysteine and phenylalanine. Only the CDR3 DNA stays, 48 bases, in frame from base 1. The paper's findings and limits, for the study overall: In all healthy donors, the variance in clone template counts between samples taken 2 to 3 weeks apart rose significantly as total template count increased. The binomial model flagged roughly 1.3 differentially abundant clones between technical replicates but around 16 over two weeks and 19 over about four weeks. Across all healthy-donor time intervals, the beta-binomial model significantly cut both the number of clones called differentially abundant and the false-positive rate. The authors expected biological variance in healthy repertoires might increase further over much longer intervals such as months to years.

TCRbeta CDR3 regions were profiled by bias-controlled multiplex PCR amplification of genomic DNA with the immunoSEQ Assay. Per the source publication's procedure: To quantify the absolute abundance of each unique TCRbeta CDR3 region, the sequences were collapsed and filtered. Differential abundance was assessed using a binomial (Fisher-equivalent) model and a beta-binomial model in which time-dependent variance fitted from healthy donors was added. Clones with fewer than 5 combined templates were excluded, and clones with Benjamini-Hochberg FDR below 0.01 were called differentially abundant. In the beta-binomial model, variance was expressed as a function of the total template count across the two samples, in the form v = (b*log(k)+a)^2. Not all clones reach the TCRdb copy of this immuneACCESS table, which keeps in-frame sequences only. Checked studies attribute under half of the gap to unresolved V genes and leave the rest unexplained. V and J calls and clone size follow that table, whereas D and trimming were derived from the DNA. This sample lists about 85,000 clones; 70% to 90% were detected once. The top ten constitute around 20% of the sample.

This TCR was recovered from a person aged 18 to 75 in good health. Material for sequencing was blood. The rearrangement joined TRBV5-4 to TRBJ2-3; 12 bases in between match TRBD2. The DNA sequence reads TGTGCCAGCAGCTTGCTAGCGGGGGGGCAGGTAGATACGCAGTATTTT. This translates into CASSLLAGGQVDTQYF.